A single sample gave rise to the 24 T cell receptor beta chains below, sequenced in a study of T cell responses to AZD1222 COVID-19 vaccine. Some clones are missing from TCRdb's copy, which holds only in-frame ones; the method was immunoSEQ multiplex PCR. The repertoire holds about 150,000 clones, with 70% to 90% as singletons. This material consisted of peripheral blood, taken 28 days after the second AZD1222 dose. Receptors originate from an adult who received the AZD1222 COVID-19 vaccine.

This clone appeared a single time. The chain joins TRBV24-1 to TRBJ2-3, with D perhaps assigned TRBD1 or TRBD2 (5 bases each). The CDR3 consists of 14 residues. V was cut by 3 bases and J by 5 bases, with 11 bases left in between. CDR1 is KGHDR and CDR2 is SFDVKD in the germline V gene. The CDR3 nucleotides are TGTGCCACCAGTGATACGGGAAGGGGAGATACGCAGTATTTT. This codes for CATSDTGRGDTQYF.

This clone was seen a few times. The rearrangement links TRBV28 to TRBJ2-7; D may be TRBD2 (5 bases). The V gene lost 1 base and the J gene lost 6 bases, with 10 bases spanning the gap. Germline V gene lookup returns CDR1 MDHEN and CDR2 SYDVKM. The CDR3 contains 13 residues. CDR3 sequence (DNA): TGTGCCAGCAGTTTATCGGAACTAGTCGAGCAGTACTTC. Its protein product is CASSLSELVEQYF.

On this clone itself: Different DNA sequences within this sample yield the same CDR3. The rearrangement joins TRBV5-1 to TRBJ2-2; 7 bases map to TRBD2. The CDR3 totals 15 residues. The V gene's germline CDR1 is SGHRS and CDR2 YFSETQ. J was trimmed by 4 bases and V by 0 bases; bases with no gene match: 3. The CDR3 spells CASSLAPGGTGELFF. CDR3 coding DNA: TGCGCCAGCAGCTTGGCCCCGGGAGGCACCGGGGAGCTGTTTTTT.

The chain combines TRBV11-3 with TRBJ1-4, with 8 bases aligning to TRBD1. Germline V gives CDR1 SGHNT, CDR2 YENEEA. The CDR3 contains 15 residues. The J segment lost 8 bases and the V segment lost 4 bases, leaving 9 bases of the junction unmatched. The CDR3 here is CASSSTGERGEKLFF. CDR3 coding DNA: TGTGCCAGCAGCTCGACAGGGGAGAGAGGAGAAAAACTGTTTTTT. The full variable domain, in which reference TRBV11-3 and TRBJ1-4 provide the parts outside the CDR3, is EAGVVQSPRYKIIEKKQPVAFWCNPISGHNTLYWYLQNLGQGPELLIRYENEEAVDDSQLPKDRFSAERLKGVDSTLKIQPAELGDSAVYLCASSSTGERGEKLFFGSGTQLSVL.

The chain has TRBV30 and TRBJ1-6; D gene unclear. The CDR3 is 18 residues long. V was trimmed by 1 base and J by 0 bases, leaving 16 bases between them. Germline V gene data show CDR1 as GTSNPN and CDR2 as SVGIG (reference sequence). The CDR3: CAWSGTGLASSYNSPLHF. The CDR3 region has the DNA TGTGCCTGGAGTGGGACCGGTCTAGCCAGCTCCTATAATTCACCCCTCCACTTT.

This chain links TRBV4-1 with TRBJ2-2; D is possibly TRBD2 (6 bases). Germline CDR1 MGHRA, CDR2 YSYEKL. CDR3 length equals 16 residues. The V end was cut by 3 bases, the J end by 9 bases, with 20 bases between. The CDR3 is CASSQPVAGPHRELFF. In DNA form, the CDR3 reads TGCGCCAGCAGCCAGCCGGTGGCGGGACCTCACCGGGAGCTGTTTTTT.

The chain joins TRBV30 to TRBJ2-1; either TRBD1 or TRBD2 may supply D (6 bases each). V was shortened by 3 bases and J by 3 bases, with 18 bases between the two germline ends. The CDR3 totals 16 residues. Germline V gene sequence: CDR1 GTSNPN, CDR2 SVGIG (reference sequence). The CDR3 DNA reads as TGTGCCTGGAGGGAGGGAGGACGGGGGCACTACAATGAGCAGTTCTTC. It yields the protein CAWREGGRGHYNEQFF.

The J gene is TRBJ2-7, the V gene TRBV2; 7 bases are a match to TRBD1. CDR1 SNHLY and CDR2 FYNNEI come from the germline V gene. This CDR3 region has 15 residues. V lost 6 bases, J lost 1 base, and 9 bases stayed unmatched. CDR3 coding DNA: TGTGCCAGCAGCAATACAGGGGCAACATCCTACGAGCAGTACTTC. Protein sequence: CASSNTGATSYEQYF.

The V and J genes are TRBV24-1 and TRBJ2-5, with TRBD1 identical over 8 bases. The CDR3 contains 15 residues. V lost 7 bases to trimming and J lost 1 base; unmatched junction nucleotides: 7. CDR1 is KGHDR and CDR2 is SFDVKD in the germline V gene. Here the CDR3 reads CATSADRGPQETQYF. The CDR3 coding sequence is TGTGCCACCAGCGCTGACAGGGGCCCCCAAGAGACCCAGTACTTC.

The chain joins TRBV6-4 to TRBJ1-1; D call uncertain. V was cut by 6 bases and J by 0 bases, with 8 bases left in between. The CDR3 is 13 residues long. Germline CDR1 reads MRHNA; CDR2 reads SNTAGT. The CDR3 loop is CASSPQLNTEAFF. CDR3 sequence (DNA): TGTGCCAGCAGCCCACAGCTGAACACTGAAGCTTTCTTT.

The J gene is TRBJ1-1, the V gene TRBV2, with a weak D call TRBD1 (5 bases). The CDR3 covers 13 residues. Germline loops: CDR1 SNHLY, CDR2 FYNNEI. V was cut by 8 bases and J by 7 bases, with 17 bases left in between. CDR3 sequence (DNA): TGTGCCAGCGCAGGGACCCACAAGATTGAAGCTTTCTTT. Residues: CASAGTHKIEAFF.

V and J are TRBV6-5 and TRBJ1-1; D possibly corresponds to TRBD1 (6 bases). This CDR3 is built from 15 residues. V lost 6 bases and J 1 base, leaving 15 bases between the germline ends. Germline lookup yields CDR1 MNHEY and CDR2 SVGAGI. The CDR3 here is CASSYPGQTNTEAFF. CDR3 coding DNA: TGTGCCAGCAGCTACCCTGGACAGACGAACACTGAAGCTTTCTTT.

V is TRBV20-1 and J is TRBJ1-1; D is ambiguous. V lost 3 bases and J 5 bases, leaving 13 bases between the germline ends. The CDR3 consists of 13 residues. The germline CDR1 and CDR2 sequences are DFQATT and SNEGSKA (reference sequence). The CDR3 nucleotides are TGCAGTGCTAGTGGAGGGCGCGAGACTGAAGCTTTCTTT. Amino acid sequence: CSASGGRETEAFF.

This chain connects TRBV3-1 (or the pseudogene TRBV3-2) to TRBJ1-5; 9 nucleotides match TRBD1. The ends lost 2 bases at V and 6 bases at J; junction bases unmatched: 5. Germline CDR1 LGHDT, CDR2 YNNKEL (reference sequence). The CDR3 is made up of 15 amino acids. This chain's CDR3 is CASSQTGGGGQPQHF. The CDR3 bases are TGTGCCAGCAGCCAAACAGGGGGCGGGGGTCAGCCCCAGCATTTT.

The chain uses TRBV6-5 and TRBJ1-2; D is undetermined. V lost 2 bases and J 10 bases, leaving 17 bases between the germline ends. The CDR3 has 14 amino acids. Germline CDR1 MNHEY, CDR2 SVGAGI. The CDR3 bases are TGTGCCAGCAGTTACGGTTTGGCAGCCAACGACTACACCTTC. It encodes CASSYGLAANDYTF.

This chain connects TRBV10-3 to TRBJ1-6, with TRBD1 matching 8 bases. Trimming took 6 bases from V and 8 from J; bases not matched to a gene: 9. Germline lookup yields CDR1 ENHRY and CDR2 SYGVKD. This CDR3 comprises 15 residues. The CDR3 sequence: CAIRQQGVQYSPLHF. The DNA of the CDR3 is TGTGCCATCAGGCAACAGGGGGTCCAATATTCACCCCTCCACTTT.

The CDR3 region has the DNA TGTGCCAGCAGGCTGACCCCAGGGGCTAATGAAAAACTGTTTTTT. Translated, it gives CASRLTPGANEKLFF. The chain employs TRBV6-5 and TRBJ1-4, with D maybe TRBD1 (6 bases). CDR3 length: 15 amino acids. Looked up from germline, CDR1 is MNHEY and CDR2 is SVGAGI. The V gene lost 6 bases and the J gene lost 3 bases, with 14 bases spanning the gap.

V gene TRBV5-1 combines with J gene TRBJ2-1; D possibly corresponds to TRBD2 (6 bases). CDR3 size: 14 residues. Per the germline V gene, CDR1 is SGHRS and CDR2 is YFSETQ. Trimming took off 5 bases at V and 3 bases at J, with 12 bases between the two ends. The CDR3 region has the DNA TGCGCCAGCAGGAGGGACTGGGACTACAATGAGCAGTTCTTC. Protein: CASRRDWDYNEQFF.

This chain joins TRBV10-2 and TRBJ2-4; D gene ambiguous. Germline lookup yields CDR1 WSHSY and CDR2 SAAADI. The V gene lost 6 bases and the J gene lost 8 bases, with 14 bases spanning the gap. The CDR3 consists of 13 residues. This CDR3 reads CASSARQTDIQYF. CDR3 nucleotides: TGCGCCAGCAGCGCCCGGCAGACGGACATTCAGTACTTC.

V usage is TRBV30 and J usage is TRBJ1-1, with D possibly matching TRBD1 (6 bases). CDR1 and CDR2 (germline): GTSNPN, SVGIG (reference sequence). The length of the CDR3 is 13 residues. The germline V and J ends were trimmed by 1 base and 0 bases, with 6 bases remaining between them. This CDR3 reads CAWSAGVNTEAFF. CDR3 DNA: TGTGCCTGGAGTGCAGGGGTGAACACTGAAGCTTTCTTT.

V and J are TRBV28 and TRBJ1-1; 9 nucleotides match TRBD1. J was trimmed by 9 bases and V by 6 bases; bases with no gene match: 14. The V gene's germline CDR1 is MDHEN and CDR2 SYDVKM. The CDR3 is made up of 15 amino acids. In DNA, the CDR3 is TGTGCCAGCAGCTCCCCGGACAGGGGATGGGCTAAAGCTTTCTTT. It codes for CASSSPDRGWAKAFF.

The chain recombines TRBV29-1 with TRBJ2-3, with 11 positions matching TRBD2. With 6 bases clipped from V and 7 bases from J, the junction kept 6 bases outside the gene matches. The CDR3 extends over 13 amino acids. In germline, CDR1 is SQVTM, CDR2 ANQGSEA. CDR3 in amino acids: CSVLAGGTHTQYF. CDR3 DNA: TGCAGCGTCTTAGCGGGAGGGACCCATACGCAGTATTTT.

V and J are TRBV18 and TRBJ2-1; 7 bases line up with TRBD1. The V gene's germline CDR1 is KGHSH and CDR2 LQKENI. J gave up 10 bases and V 6 bases, and 6 bases lay outside the gene matches. The CDR3 spans 12 residues. The CDR3 nucleotides are TGTGCCAGCTCCCCTCGAGGGGGCGAGCAGTTCTTC. It translates to CASSPRGGEQFF.

V and J are TRBV28 and TRBJ2-5; the match to TRBD1 covers 7 bases. Germline loops: CDR1 MDHEN, CDR2 SYDVKM. There are 16 residues in the CDR3. The V and J ends lost 4 bases and 4 bases, in that order; junction bases with no gene match: 12. This CDR3 reads CASSSWRQGAPETQYF. The DNA for the CDR3 is TGTGCCAGCAGTTCCTGGCGACAGGGAGCCCCAGAGACCCAGTACTTC.